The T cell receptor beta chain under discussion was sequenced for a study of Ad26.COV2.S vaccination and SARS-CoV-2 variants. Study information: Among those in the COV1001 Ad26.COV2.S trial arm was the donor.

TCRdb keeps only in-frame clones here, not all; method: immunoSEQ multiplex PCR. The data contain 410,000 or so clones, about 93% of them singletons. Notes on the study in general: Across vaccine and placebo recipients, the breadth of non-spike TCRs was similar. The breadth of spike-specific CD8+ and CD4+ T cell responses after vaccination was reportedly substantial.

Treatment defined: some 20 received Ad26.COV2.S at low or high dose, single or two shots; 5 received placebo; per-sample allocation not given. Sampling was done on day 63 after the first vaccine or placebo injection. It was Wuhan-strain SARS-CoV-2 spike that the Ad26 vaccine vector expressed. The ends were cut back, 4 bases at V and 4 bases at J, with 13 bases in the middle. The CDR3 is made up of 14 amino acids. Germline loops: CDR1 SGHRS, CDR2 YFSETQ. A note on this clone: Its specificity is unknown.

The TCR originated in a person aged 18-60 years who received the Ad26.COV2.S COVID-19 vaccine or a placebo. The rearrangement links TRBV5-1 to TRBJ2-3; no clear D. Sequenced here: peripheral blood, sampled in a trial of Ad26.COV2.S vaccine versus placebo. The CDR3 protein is CASSPRSGADTQYF. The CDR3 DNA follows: TGCGCCAGCAGCCCAAGGTCCGGCGCAGATACGCAGTATTTT.